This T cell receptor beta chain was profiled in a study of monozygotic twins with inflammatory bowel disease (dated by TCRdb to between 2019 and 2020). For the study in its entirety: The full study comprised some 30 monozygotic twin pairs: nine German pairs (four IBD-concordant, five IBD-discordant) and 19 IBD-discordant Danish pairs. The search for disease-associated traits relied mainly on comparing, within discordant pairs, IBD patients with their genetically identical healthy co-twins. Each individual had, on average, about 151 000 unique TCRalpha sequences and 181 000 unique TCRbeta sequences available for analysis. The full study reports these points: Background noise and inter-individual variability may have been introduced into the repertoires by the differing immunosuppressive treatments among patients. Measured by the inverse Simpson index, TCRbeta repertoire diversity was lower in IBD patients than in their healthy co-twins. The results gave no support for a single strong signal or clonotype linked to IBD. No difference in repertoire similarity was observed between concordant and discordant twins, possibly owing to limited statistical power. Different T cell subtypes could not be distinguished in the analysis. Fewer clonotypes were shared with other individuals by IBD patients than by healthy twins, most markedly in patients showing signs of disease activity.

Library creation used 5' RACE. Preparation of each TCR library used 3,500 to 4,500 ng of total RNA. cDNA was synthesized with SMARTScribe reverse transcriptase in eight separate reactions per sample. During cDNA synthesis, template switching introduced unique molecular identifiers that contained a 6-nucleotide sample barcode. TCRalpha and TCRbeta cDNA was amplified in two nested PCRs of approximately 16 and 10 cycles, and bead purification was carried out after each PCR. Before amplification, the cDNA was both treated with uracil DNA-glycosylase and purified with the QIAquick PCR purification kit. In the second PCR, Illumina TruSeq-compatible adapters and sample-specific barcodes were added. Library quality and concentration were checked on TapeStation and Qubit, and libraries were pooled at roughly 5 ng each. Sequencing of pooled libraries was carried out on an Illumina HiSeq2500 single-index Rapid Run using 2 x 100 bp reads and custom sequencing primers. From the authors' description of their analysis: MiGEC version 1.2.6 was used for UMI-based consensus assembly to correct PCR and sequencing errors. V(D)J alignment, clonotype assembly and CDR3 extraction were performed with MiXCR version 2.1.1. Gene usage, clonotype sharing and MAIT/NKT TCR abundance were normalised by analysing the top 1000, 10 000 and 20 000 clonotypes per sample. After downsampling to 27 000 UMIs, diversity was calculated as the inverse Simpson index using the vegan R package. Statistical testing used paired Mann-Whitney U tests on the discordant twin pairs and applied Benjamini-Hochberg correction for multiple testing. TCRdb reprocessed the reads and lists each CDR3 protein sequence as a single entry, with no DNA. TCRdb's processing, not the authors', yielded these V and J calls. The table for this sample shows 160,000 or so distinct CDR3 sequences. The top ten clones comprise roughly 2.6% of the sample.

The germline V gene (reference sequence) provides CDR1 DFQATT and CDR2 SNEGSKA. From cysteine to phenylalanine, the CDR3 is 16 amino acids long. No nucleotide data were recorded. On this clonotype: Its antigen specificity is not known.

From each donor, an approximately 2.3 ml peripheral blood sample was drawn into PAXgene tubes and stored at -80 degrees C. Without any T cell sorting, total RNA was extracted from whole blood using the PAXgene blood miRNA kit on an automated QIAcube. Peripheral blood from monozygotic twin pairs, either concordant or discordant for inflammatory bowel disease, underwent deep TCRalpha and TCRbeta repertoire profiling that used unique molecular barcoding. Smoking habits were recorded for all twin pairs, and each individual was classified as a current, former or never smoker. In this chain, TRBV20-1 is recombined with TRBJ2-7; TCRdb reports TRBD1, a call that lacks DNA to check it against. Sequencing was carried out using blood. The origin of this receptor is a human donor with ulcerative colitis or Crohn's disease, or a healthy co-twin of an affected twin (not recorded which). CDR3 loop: CSAGDRGLTWHYEQYF.